These T cell receptor beta chains were read from a single sample in a study of T cell repertoires in cytomegalovirus infection. These receptors are not linked to any known antigen. TCRdb ran MiXCR on the reads and lists one entry per CDR3 protein. The sample has hundreds of thousands of distinct CDR3 sequences, roughly 28% seen once. The sequenced sample was cultured PBMCs, obtained from culture after CMV antigen stimulation. The receptors originated from a human donor in good health (CMV status not recorded). Some clones in this sample may be carry-over from other donors' samples. The CDR3 runs from the conserved cysteine through the conserved F or W. The D gene is left open where the match is weak. Size values are once, few and many counts, or a class for expanded clones, and some rows have none.

J gene | D gene | V gene | clone size | CDR3 DNA | CDR3 protein
TRBJ2-5 | TRBD2 | TRBV27 | few | TGTGCCAGCAATAGCGGGGGTGCACGAGAGACCCAGTACTTC | CASNSGGARETQYF
TRBJ2-3 | TRBD2 | TRBV7-8 | . | TGTGCCAGCAGGACTAGCGGACATAGCACAGATACGCAGTATTTT | CASRTSGHSTDTQYF
TRBJ1-5 | . | TRBV10-2 | . | TGCGCCAGCAGTGAGAGATCAAACCAGCCCCAGCATTTT | CASSERSNQPQHF
TRBJ1-5 | TRBD1 | TRBV4-1 | . | TGCGCCAGCAGCTTACAGGGGGCAGGTCAGCCCCAGCATTTT | CASSLQGAGQPQHF
TRBJ1-4 | TRBD1 | TRBV5-4 | . | TGTGCCAGCAGCTTGGATGTCAGGGGGCGAGAAAAACTGTTTTTT | CASSLDVRGREKLFF
TRBJ2-3 | TRBD1 | TRBV7-9 | . | TGTGCCTCCCGGACAGGACCCCTCACAGATACGCAGTATTTT | CASRTGPLTDTQYF
TRBJ2-1 | TRBD2 | TRBV10-3 | . | TGTGCCATCAGTGGAGCGGGAGGTTCCTATGAGCAGTTCTTC | CAISGAGGSYEQFF
TRBJ2-5 | . | TRBV5-1 | . | TGCGCCAGCCTACACCTCATGGGAACGCTGAAAATCTACTTC | CASLHLMGTLKIYF
TRBJ2-7 | TRBD2 | TRBV4-2 | few | TGTGCCAGCAGCCAAGGAAGGTCTCGGGGGGGCAGTCTATGGTACGAGCAGTACTTC | CASSQGRSRGGSLWYEQYF
TRBJ2-1 | . | TRBV28 | . | TGTGCCAGCAGCCCCCCCAGCGGTAACTACAATGAGCAGTTCTTC | CASSPPSGNYNEQFF
TRBJ2-7 | . | TRBV7-8 | . | TGTGCCAGCAGCACTCCATTCCACGAGCAGTACTTC | CASSTPFHEQYF
TRBJ1-6 | . | TRBV18 | . | TGTGCCAGCTCACCGAGGTCGCCCTTCGATAATTCACCCCTCCACTTT | CASSPRSPFDNSPLHF
TRBJ2-7 | . | TRBV7-8 | . | TGTGCCAGCAATCATAGGTATTCCCGCGAGCAGTACTTC | CASNHRYSREQYF
TRBJ1-5 | . | TRBV7-2 | few | TGTGCCAGCAGCTTAGACAGGCCGAATCAGCCCCAGCATTTT | CASSLDRPNQPQHF
TRBJ1-1 | . | TRBV19 | . | TGTGCCAGTAGTATGGAATCGGTATATGGAAATCGGGTGGGCACTGAAGCTTTCTTT | CASSMESVYGNRVGTEAFF
TRBJ1-1 | . | TRBV7-2 | few | TGTGCCAGCAGCTTAGGGGGGGGTTTTGTGGCTTTCTTT | CASSLGGGFVAFF
TRBJ2-5 | . | TRBV19 | . | TGTGCCAGTAGTATGAGGGAGGTGGAGACCCAGTACTTC | CASSMREVETQYF
TRBJ1-1 | . | TRBV10-3 | once | TGTGCCACTTTACAGGCAGAGGTGACTGAAGCTTTCTTT | CATLQAEVTEAFF
TRBJ1-3 | . | TRBV6-1 | few | TGTGCCAGCACTTCCGGGGGGAATGGTGGAAACACCATATATTTT | CASTSGGNGGNTIYF
TRBJ1-1 | TRBD1 | TRBV7-9 | few | TGTGCCAGCAGCTTCCCCGCAGGGGGCTCGAACACTGAAGCTTTCTTT | CASSFPAGGSNTEAFF
TRBJ2-3 | . | TRBV15 | few | TGTGCCACCAGCAGAGATCCCAAGGACACAGATACGCAGTATTTT | CATSRDPKDTDTQYF
TRBJ1-2 | . | TRBV27 | . | TGTGCCAGCAGGCTGTCCCCGACACTGGATGGCTACACCTTC | CASRLSPTLDGYTF
TRBJ2-1 | . | TRBV7-8 | many | TGTGCCAGCAGCCCAGGGGGGAGGGGTCGGGCCTACAATGAGCAGTTCTTC | CASSPGGRGRAYNEQFF
TRBJ2-1 | TRBD2 | TRBV28 | . | TGTGCCAGCAGTTCCTCGGGGACTAACCACAATGAGCAGTTCTTC | CASSSSGTNHNEQFF
TRBJ2-5 | TRBD2 | TRBV5-6 | . | TGTGCCAGCAGTTTTATGGCGGGAGACCAGTACTTC | CASSFMAGDQYF
TRBJ2-1 | . | TRBV6-4 | . | TGTGCCAGCAGTGACGGACCTTCCCAGTTCTTC | CASSDGPSQFF
TRBJ2-5 | . | TRBV6-1 | . | TGTGCCAGCAGTCCATACAGGGTCGAGGAGACCCAGTACTTC | CASSPYRVEETQYF
TRBJ1-3 | TRBD1 | TRBV7-9 | few | TGTGCCAGCATCAGGACAGGCTCTGGAAACACCATATATTTT | CASIRTGSGNTIYF
TRBJ1-4 | TRBD1 | TRBV7-9 | few | TGTGCCAGCAGAGGGACAGGGGTGGAAAAACTGTTTTTT | CASRGTGVEKLFF
TRBJ2-3 | TRBD2 | TRBV7-4 | few | TGTGCCAGCACCTCCCCCACAGGTGCGGGAGGGGTACGAGATACGCAGTATTTT | CASTSPTGAGGVRDTQYF
TRBJ2-4 | . | TRBV2 | . | TGTGCCAGCAGTGAGCAGGGGTCTCCAGCCAAAAACATTCAGTACTTC | CASSEQGSPAKNIQYF
TRBJ2-7 | . | TRBV12-3/TRBV12-4 | few | TGTGCCAGCAGTTGGACTGGCGAGCAGTACTTC | CASSWTGEQYF
TRBJ2-6 | TRBD1 | TRBV9 | many | TGTGCCAGCAGCCCAGGACAGGGAGCTGGGGCCAACGTCCTGACTTTC | CASSPGQGAGANVLTF
TRBJ1-1 | . | TRBV18 | . | TGTGCCAGCTCACCTCAGGGTTTCGGGGACACTGAAGCTTTCTTT | CASSPQGFGDTEAFF
TRBJ2-7 | . | TRBV2 | few | TGTGCCAGCAGTGAACAGGTCTACGAGCAGTACTTC | CASSEQVYEQYF
TRBJ1-4 | . | TRBV5-1 | . | TGCGCCAGCAGCTTGGGTTGGGGCCGGGAAGAAAAACTGTTTTTT | CASSLGWGREEKLFF
TRBJ2-2 | TRBD1 | TRBV12-3/TRBV12-4 | few | TGTGCCAGCAGTGTGACCGGGACAGGGGACACCGGGGAGCTGTTTTTT | CASSVTGTGDTGELFF